The clone carrying this TCR beta chain has a handful of counts. V lost 6 bases to trimming and J lost 4 bases; unmatched junction nucleotides: 8. Germline values: CDR1 MNHNS, CDR2 SASEGT. There are 14 residues in the CDR3. MiXCR was run by TCRdb on the 5' RACE reads, yielding one entry per CDR3 protein. Of 30,000 to 40,000 distinct CDR3 sequences listed, 26% are singletons. V is TRBV6-1 and J is TRBJ2-7; 8 bases align to TRBD1. Sequences were obtained from naive CD4+ T cells sorted from a lymph node. Described subset: naive CD4+ T cells, CD4+CD45RA+CD25-. The clonotype was recovered from a female donor with breast cancer. CDR3 sequence: CASRSLTGAYEQYF. CDR3 DNA: TGTGCCAGCAGGTCCTTGACAGGGGCTTACGAGCAGTACTTC.